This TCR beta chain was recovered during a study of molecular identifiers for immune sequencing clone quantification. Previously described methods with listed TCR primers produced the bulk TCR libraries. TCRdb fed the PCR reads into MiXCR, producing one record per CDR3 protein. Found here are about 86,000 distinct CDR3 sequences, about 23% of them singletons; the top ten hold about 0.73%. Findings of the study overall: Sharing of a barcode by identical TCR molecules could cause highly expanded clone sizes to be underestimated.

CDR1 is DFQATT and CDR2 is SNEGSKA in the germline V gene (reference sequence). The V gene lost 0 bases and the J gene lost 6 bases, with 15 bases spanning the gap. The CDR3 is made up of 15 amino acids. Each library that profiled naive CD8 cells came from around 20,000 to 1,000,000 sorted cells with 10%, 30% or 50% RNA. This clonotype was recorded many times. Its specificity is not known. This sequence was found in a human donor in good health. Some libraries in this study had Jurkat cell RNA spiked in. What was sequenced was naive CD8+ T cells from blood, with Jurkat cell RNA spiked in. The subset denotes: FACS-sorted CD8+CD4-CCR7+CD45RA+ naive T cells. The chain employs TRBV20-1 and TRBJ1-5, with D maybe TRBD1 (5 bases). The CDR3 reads CSARDEGSASQPQHF. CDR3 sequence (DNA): TGCAGTGCTAGAGACGAGGGGTCGGCAAGTCAGCCCCAGCATTTT.